These T cell receptor beta chains were read from a single sample in a study of vaccination and CD4 T cells after COVID-19. These receptors are not linked to any known antigen. TCRdb re-called the PCR reads with MiXCR, one entry per CDR3 protein. Of under 15,000 distinct CDR3 sequences in the sample, about half were seen once. Source material: CD4+ T cells from blood, cultured in vitro. These TCRs come from a human donor who had recovered from COVID-19. Each CDR3 is given with its conserved first and last residue. D genes are given only for firm matches. Not all rows give a size; the values are once, few, many and, for expanded clones, a class.

size,D,J,V,CDR3,DNA
few,-,TRBJ2-5,TRBV2,CASSEKEGGQETQYF,TGTGCCAGCAGTGAAAAGGAGGGGGGCCAAGAGACCCAGTACTTC
few,-,TRBJ1-1,TRBV4-1,CASSQRVIENTEAFF,TGCGCCAGCAGCCAGAGGGTCATCGAGAACACTGAAGCTTTCTTT
-,-,TRBJ2-5,TRBV9,CASSVVGSSGQTQYF,TGTGCCAGCAGCGTAGTGGGAAGTTCTGGGCAGACCCAGTACTTC
-,-,TRBJ1-5,TRBV28,CASSLDQPQHF,TGTGCCAGCAGCCTTGATCAGCCCCAGCATTTT
-,-,TRBJ2-3,TRBV19,CASSIVGLTDTQYF,TGTGCCAGTAGTATAGTTGGACTAACAGATACGCAGTATTTT
few,-,TRBJ1-5,TRBV10-3,CAISGTLNQPQHF,TGTGCCATCAGTGGGACCCTTAATCAGCCCCAGCATTTT
-,-,TRBJ1-1,TRBV30,CAWSVLEGTEAFF,TGTGCCTGGAGTGTACTGGAGGGAACTGAAGCTTTCTTT
-,-,TRBJ2-1,TRBV20-1,CSARDPYDYNEQFF,TGCAGTGCTAGAGACCCTTACGACTACAATGAGCAGTTCTTC
few,-,TRBJ2-3,TRBV15,CATSLDSSDTQYF,TGTGCCACCAGCTTGGACTCTAGCGATACGCAGTATTTT
-,TRBD1,TRBJ1-2,TRBV4-1,CASSQDSSGGFGYTF,TGCGCCAGCAGCCAAGATTCCTCAGGGGGCTTTGGCTACACCTTC
-,-,TRBJ2-2,TRBV7-9,CASSFFAANTGELFF,TGTGCCAGCAGCTTTTTCGCCGCGAACACCGGGGAGCTGTTTTTT
-,TRBD1,TRBJ2-5,TRBV11-2,CASSLDPRPNRGETQYF,TGTGCCAGCAGCTTAGATCCTAGACCCAACAGGGGTGAGACCCAGTACTTC
-,TRBD2,TRBJ2-3,TRBV7-2,CASRMGGSVTDTQYF,TGTGCCAGCAGAATGGGGGGGAGCGTCACAGATACGCAGTATTTT
-,TRBD2,TRBJ2-7,TRBV20-1,CSAKGLAGVYEQYF,TGCAGTGCTAAGGGACTAGCGGGAGTCTACGAGCAGTACTTC
few,-,TRBJ1-1,TRBV24-1,CATSDRDRTAEAFF,TGTGCCACCAGTGATCGAGACAGGACCGCTGAAGCTTTCTTT
-,TRBD2,TRBJ2-7,TRBV6-5,CASSYAAGGSYEQYF,TGTGCCAGCAGTTATGCCGCGGGAGGGAGCTACGAGCAGTACTTC
-,TRBD2,TRBJ2-7,TRBV27,CAGPGTRAYEQYF,TGTGCCGGTCCCGGGACTAGGGCCTACGAGCAGTACTTC
few,-,TRBJ1-5,TRBV20-1,CSARDIQGFQPQHF,TGCAGTGCTAGAGATATTCAAGGGTTTCAGCCCCAGCATTTT
few,TRBD1,TRBJ1-3,TRBV19,CASRGTAGNTIYF,TGTGCCAGTAGAGGGACAGCTGGAAACACCATATATTTT
-,-,TRBJ1-1,TRBV7-3,CASSYDRNTEAFF,TGTGCCAGCAGCTATGACAGGAACACTGAAGCTTTCTTT
-,TRBD1,TRBJ1-6,TRBV19,CASSLNRGQNSPLHF,TGTGCCAGTAGCCTCAACAGGGGGCAAAATTCACCCCTCCACTTT
few,TRBD2,TRBJ2-7,TRBV20-1,CSAAAGGSRGLAAYEQYF,TGCAGTGCAGCGGCGGGCGGATCGCGGGGACTAGCGGCCTACGAGCAGTACTTC
-,TRBD1,TRBJ2-2,TRBV5-8,CASSPGQGFTGELFF,TGTGCCAGCAGCCCGGGACAGGGGTTCACCGGGGAGCTGTTTTTT
few,-,TRBJ2-5,TRBV15,CATSRDRQPQETQYF,TGTGCCACCAGCAGAGATCGCCAGCCCCAAGAGACCCAGTACTTC
-,-,TRBJ2-6,TRBV3-1,CASSPLLHSGANVLTF,TGTGCCAGCAGCCCACTCTTACACTCTGGGGCCAATGTCCTGACTTTC
-,TRBD1,TRBJ1-5,TRBV2,CASSRQGAQPQHF,TGTGCCAGCAGCCGACAGGGGGCACAGCCCCAGCATTTT
-,-,TRBJ1-3,TRBV6-5,CASSYPGTGGNTIYF,TGTGCCAGCAGTTACCCCGGGACGGGTGGAAACACCATATATTTT
-,TRBD1,TRBJ2-3,TRBV19,CASRKQGTDTQYF,TGTGCCAGTAGAAAACAGGGGACAGATACGCAGTATTTT
few,TRBD1,TRBJ1-5,TRBV28,CASTPGGGAGQPQHF,TGTGCCAGCACTCCTGGAGGGGGCGCGGGCCAGCCCCAGCATTTT
few,-,TRBJ1-2,TRBV24-1,CATSEFLNYGYTF,TGTGCCACCAGTGAGTTCCTGAACTATGGCTACACCTTC
-,TRBD2,TRBJ2-4,TRBV6-1,CASSEAATSGSRNIQYF,TGTGCCAGCAGTGAAGCTGCGACTAGCGGGAGTAGAAACATTCAGTACTTC